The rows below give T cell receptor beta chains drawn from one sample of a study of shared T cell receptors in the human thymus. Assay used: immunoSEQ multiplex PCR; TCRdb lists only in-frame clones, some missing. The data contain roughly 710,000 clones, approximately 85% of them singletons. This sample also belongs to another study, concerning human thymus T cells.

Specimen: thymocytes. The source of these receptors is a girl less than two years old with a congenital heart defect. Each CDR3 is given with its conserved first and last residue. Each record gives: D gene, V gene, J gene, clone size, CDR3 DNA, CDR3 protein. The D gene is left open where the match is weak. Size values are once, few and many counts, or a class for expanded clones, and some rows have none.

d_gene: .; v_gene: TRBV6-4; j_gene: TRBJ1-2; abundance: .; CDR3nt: TGTGCCAGCAGATCGACAGATTATTCTAACTATGGCTACACCTTC; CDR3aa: CASRSTDYSNYGYTF
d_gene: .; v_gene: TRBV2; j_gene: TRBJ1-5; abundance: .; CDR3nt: TGTGCCAGCGAGGAATATAGCAATCAGCCCCAGCATTTT; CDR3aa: CASEEYSNQPQHF
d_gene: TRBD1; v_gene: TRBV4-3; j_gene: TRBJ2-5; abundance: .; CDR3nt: TGCGCCAGCAGCCAAGGTCCAAGATGGGACAGAAATCAAGAGACCCAGTACTTC; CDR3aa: CASSQGPRWDRNQETQYF
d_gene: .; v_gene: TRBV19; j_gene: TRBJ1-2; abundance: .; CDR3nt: TGTGCCAGTAAAGGCTCCCCACGTGAAGGGAGCTATGGCTACACCTTC; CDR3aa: CASKGSPREGSYGYTF
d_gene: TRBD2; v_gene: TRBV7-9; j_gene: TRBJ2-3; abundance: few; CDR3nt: TGTGCCGCCCCCGGGACTAGCAACGATACGCAGTATTTT; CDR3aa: CAAPGTSNDTQYF
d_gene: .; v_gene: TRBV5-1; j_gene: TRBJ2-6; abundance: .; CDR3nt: TGCGCCAGCAGCTTTCCAAGGGGTGGGGCCAACGTCCTGACTTTC; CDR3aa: CASSFPRGGANVLTF
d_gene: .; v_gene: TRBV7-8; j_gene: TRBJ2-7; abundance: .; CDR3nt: TGTGCCAGCAGCCTCGGACAGACCATTGGGTTAGAGCAGTACTTC; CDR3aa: CASSLGQTIGLEQYF
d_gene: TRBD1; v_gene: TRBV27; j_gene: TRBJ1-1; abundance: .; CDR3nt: TGTGCCAGCAGTTTACAAAATGGGGGACAGGGCACTGAAGCTTTCTTT; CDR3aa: CASSLQNGGQGTEAFF
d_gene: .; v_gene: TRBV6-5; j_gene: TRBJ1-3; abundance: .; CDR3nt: TGTGCCAGCAGCCGCAGGGGTGGAAACACCATATATTTT; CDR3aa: CASSRRGGNTIYF
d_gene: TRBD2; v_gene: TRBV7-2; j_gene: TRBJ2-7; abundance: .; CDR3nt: TGTGCCAGCAGCTTATCTTCCAACAGCGGGGGCTACGAGCAGTACTTC; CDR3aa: CASSLSSNSGGYEQYF
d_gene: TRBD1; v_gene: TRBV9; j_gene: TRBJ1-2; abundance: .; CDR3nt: TGTGCCAGCAGCCCAGCAACAGGGGACTATGGCTACACCTTC; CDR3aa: CASSPATGDYGYTF
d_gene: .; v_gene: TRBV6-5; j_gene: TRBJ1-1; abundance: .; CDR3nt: TGTGCCAGCACCGGGACTGTGAACACTGAAGCTTTCTTT; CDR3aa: CASTGTVNTEAFF
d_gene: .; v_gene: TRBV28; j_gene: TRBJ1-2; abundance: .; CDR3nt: TGTGCCAGCAGTTTTACGCCAGGGTCCTACTATGGCTACACCTTC; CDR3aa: CASSFTPGSYYGYTF
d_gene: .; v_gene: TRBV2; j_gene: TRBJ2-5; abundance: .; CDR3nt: TGTGCCAGCAGCGATAAAACTAGCCCGGAGACCCAGTACTTC; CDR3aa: CASSDKTSPETQYF
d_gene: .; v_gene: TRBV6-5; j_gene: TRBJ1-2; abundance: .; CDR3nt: TGTGCCAGCAGTTACAGGGGTGAGGATGGCTACACCTTC; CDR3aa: CASSYRGEDGYTF
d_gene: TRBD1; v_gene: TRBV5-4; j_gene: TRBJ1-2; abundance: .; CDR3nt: TGTGCCAGCAGCCCGACAGGGGACGATGGCTACACCTTC; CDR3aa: CASSPTGDDGYTF
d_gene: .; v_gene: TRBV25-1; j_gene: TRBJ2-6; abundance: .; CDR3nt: TGTGCCAGCACAGGGTCTGGGGCCAACGTCCTGACTTTC; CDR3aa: CASTGSGANVLTF
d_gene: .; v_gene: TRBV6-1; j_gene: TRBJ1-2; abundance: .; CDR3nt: TGTGCCAGCAGTGAAGTCACAGGTGAGGGCTACACCTTC; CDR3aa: CASSEVTGEGYTF
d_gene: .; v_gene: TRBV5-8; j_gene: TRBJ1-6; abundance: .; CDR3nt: TGTGCCAGCAGCTTGAACTTAGGTCAGAGAGGGCCACCCCTCCACTTT; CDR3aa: CASSLNLGQRGPPLHF
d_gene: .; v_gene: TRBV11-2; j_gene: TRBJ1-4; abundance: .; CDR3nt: TGTGCCAGCAGCGCCCGCGGACAGCTTAATGAAAAACTGTTTTTT; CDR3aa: CASSARGQLNEKLFF
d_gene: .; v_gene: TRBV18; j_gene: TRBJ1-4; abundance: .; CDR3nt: TGTGCCAGCTCACCACGACCCCGGGAATTAGTCCCCTCGTGTGAAAAACTGTTTTTT; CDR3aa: CASSPRPRELVPSCEKLFF
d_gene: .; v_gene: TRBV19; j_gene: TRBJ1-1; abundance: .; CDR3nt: TGTGCCAGTAGTATGGGGGGGAGAACTGAAGCTTTCTTT; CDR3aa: CASSMGGRTEAFF
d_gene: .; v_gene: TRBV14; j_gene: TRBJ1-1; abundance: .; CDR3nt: TGTGCCAGCAGCCCCCCCTCATCGACAGGGAACACTGAAGCTTTCTTT; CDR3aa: CASSPPSSTGNTEAFF
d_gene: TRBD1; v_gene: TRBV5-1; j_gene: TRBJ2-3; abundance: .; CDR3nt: TGCGCCAGCCGATTCACAGGGGGCACTTACACAGATACGCAGTATTTT; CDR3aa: CASRFTGGTYTDTQYF
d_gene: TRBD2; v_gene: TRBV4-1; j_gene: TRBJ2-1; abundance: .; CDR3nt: TGCGCCAGCAGCCAGACTAGCGGGGGGGCCCGTGAGCAGTTCTTC; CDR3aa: CASSQTSGGAREQFF
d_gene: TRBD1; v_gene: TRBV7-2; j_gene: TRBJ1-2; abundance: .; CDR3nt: TGTGCCAGCAGCTCGCCAACCGGGACAGATTTTTATGGCTACACCTTC; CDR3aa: CASSSPTGTDFYGYTF
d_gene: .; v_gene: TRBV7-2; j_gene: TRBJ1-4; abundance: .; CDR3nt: TGTGCCAGCAGCTTAGTTGGGCAGAACAATGAAAAACTGTTTTTT; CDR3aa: CASSLVGQNNEKLFF
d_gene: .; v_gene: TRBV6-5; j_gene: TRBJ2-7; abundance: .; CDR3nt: TGTGCCAGCAGTCCGAACCCGAGCTCCTACGAGCAGTACTTC; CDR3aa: CASSPNPSSYEQYF
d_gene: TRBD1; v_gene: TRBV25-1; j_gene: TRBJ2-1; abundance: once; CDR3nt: TGTGCCTCAAAAACAGGGGGCCCTCGAAATGAGCAGTTCTTC; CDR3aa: CASKTGGPRNEQFF
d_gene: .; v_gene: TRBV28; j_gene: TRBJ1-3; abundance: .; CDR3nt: TGTGCCAGCAATTCCGAGGGATCCGGAAACACCATATATTTT; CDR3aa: CASNSEGSGNTIYF
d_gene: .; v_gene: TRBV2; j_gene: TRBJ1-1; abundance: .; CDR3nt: TGTGCCAACCGAGGGGGAAAAGTTAAGTCGAACACTGAAGCTTTCTTT; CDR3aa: CANRGGKVKSNTEAFF
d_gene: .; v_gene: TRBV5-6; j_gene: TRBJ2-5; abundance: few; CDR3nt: TGTGCCAGCAATCCCCTCGGAGAGACCCAGTACTTC; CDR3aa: CASNPLGETQYF
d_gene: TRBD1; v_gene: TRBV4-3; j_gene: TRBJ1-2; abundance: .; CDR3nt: TGCGCCAGCAGCCAAGTACTATCCGGACAGGAGAGGACCTATGGCTACACCTTC; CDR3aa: CASSQVLSGQERTYGYTF
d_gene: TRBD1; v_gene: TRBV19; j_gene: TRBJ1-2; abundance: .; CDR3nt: TGTGCCAGTAGTATAGGGTACAGGGGCCATGGCTACACCTTC; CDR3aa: CASSIGYRGHGYTF
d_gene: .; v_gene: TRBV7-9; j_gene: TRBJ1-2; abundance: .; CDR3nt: TGTGCCAGCAGCCCGCCTGATTTTGGGCTCTTTAACTATGGCTACACCTTC; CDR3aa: CASSPPDFGLFNYGYTF
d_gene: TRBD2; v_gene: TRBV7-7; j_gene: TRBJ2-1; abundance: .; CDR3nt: TGTGCCAGCAGCTCCATTCCGGGACTAGCGGGGGTAAATGAGCAGTTCTTC; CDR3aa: CASSSIPGLAGVNEQFF
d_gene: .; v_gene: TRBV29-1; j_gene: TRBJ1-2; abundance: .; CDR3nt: TGCAGCGTTGGGAGGAATGGCTACACCTTC; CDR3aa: CSVGRNGYTF
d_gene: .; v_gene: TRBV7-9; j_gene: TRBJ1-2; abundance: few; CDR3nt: TGTGCCAGCAGCTACACCCCGGACAGATTTAACTATGGCTACACCTTC; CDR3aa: CASSYTPDRFNYGYTF
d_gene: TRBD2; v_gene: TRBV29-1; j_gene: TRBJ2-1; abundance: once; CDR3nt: TGCAGCGCCCCTCCCCGAGGAGGCGGGGGGACCGAATCCCGCTCCTACAATGAGCAGTTCTTC; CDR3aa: CSAPPRGGGGTESRSYNEQFF
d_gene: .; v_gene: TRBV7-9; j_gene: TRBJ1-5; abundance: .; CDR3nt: .; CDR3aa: CASSFGSGNQPQHF
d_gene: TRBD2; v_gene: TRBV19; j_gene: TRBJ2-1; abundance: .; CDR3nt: TGTGCCAGTAGAAGACTAGCGGGGCCTTCGGGGAATGAGCAGTTCTTC; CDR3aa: CASRRLAGPSGNEQFF
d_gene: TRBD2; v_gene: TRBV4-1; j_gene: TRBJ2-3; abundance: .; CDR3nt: TGCGCCAGCAGCCAAACGAACCCCCTGGGACTACCCCAGGAAGATACGCAGTATTTT; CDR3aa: CASSQTNPLGLPQEDTQYF
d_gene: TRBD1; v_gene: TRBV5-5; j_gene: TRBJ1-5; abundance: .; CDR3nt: TGTGCCAGCAGCTTGGCCGCCGGGACAGATAGTAGCAATCAGCCCCAGCATTTT; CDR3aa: CASSLAAGTDSSNQPQHF
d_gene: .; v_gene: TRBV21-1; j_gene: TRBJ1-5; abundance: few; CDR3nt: TGTGCCAGCAGCACCGGGGGGGTGGAACAGCCCCAGCATTTT; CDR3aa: CASSTGGVEQPQHF
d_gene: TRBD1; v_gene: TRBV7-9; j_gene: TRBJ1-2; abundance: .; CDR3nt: TGTGCCAGCAGCGAGGGAGGACAGGGTGGTGGCTACACCTTC; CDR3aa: CASSEGGQGGGYTF
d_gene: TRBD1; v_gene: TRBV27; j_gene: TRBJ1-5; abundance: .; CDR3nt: TGTGCCAGCAGTTTAGTCGGACAGGGGGAATTAAATGCGTCCAATCAGCCCCAGCATTTT; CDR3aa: CASSLVGQGELNASNQPQHF
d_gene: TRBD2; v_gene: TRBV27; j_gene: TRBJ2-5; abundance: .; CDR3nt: TGTGCCAGCAGTTTATATGCTAGCGGGGGGGCCGGAGAGACCCAGTACTTC; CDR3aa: CASSLYASGGAGETQYF
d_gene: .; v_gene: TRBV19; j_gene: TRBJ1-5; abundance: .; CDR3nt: TGTGCCAGTAGTATAGGGTCGGACTCAGGGGGCAATCAGCCCCAGCATTTT; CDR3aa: CASSIGSDSGGNQPQHF
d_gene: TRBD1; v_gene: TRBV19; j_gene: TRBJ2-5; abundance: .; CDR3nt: TGTGCCACTGAACCCCGACAGGGGGCCGTTGGTGGGGCCCAGTACTTC; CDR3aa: CATEPRQGAVGGAQYF